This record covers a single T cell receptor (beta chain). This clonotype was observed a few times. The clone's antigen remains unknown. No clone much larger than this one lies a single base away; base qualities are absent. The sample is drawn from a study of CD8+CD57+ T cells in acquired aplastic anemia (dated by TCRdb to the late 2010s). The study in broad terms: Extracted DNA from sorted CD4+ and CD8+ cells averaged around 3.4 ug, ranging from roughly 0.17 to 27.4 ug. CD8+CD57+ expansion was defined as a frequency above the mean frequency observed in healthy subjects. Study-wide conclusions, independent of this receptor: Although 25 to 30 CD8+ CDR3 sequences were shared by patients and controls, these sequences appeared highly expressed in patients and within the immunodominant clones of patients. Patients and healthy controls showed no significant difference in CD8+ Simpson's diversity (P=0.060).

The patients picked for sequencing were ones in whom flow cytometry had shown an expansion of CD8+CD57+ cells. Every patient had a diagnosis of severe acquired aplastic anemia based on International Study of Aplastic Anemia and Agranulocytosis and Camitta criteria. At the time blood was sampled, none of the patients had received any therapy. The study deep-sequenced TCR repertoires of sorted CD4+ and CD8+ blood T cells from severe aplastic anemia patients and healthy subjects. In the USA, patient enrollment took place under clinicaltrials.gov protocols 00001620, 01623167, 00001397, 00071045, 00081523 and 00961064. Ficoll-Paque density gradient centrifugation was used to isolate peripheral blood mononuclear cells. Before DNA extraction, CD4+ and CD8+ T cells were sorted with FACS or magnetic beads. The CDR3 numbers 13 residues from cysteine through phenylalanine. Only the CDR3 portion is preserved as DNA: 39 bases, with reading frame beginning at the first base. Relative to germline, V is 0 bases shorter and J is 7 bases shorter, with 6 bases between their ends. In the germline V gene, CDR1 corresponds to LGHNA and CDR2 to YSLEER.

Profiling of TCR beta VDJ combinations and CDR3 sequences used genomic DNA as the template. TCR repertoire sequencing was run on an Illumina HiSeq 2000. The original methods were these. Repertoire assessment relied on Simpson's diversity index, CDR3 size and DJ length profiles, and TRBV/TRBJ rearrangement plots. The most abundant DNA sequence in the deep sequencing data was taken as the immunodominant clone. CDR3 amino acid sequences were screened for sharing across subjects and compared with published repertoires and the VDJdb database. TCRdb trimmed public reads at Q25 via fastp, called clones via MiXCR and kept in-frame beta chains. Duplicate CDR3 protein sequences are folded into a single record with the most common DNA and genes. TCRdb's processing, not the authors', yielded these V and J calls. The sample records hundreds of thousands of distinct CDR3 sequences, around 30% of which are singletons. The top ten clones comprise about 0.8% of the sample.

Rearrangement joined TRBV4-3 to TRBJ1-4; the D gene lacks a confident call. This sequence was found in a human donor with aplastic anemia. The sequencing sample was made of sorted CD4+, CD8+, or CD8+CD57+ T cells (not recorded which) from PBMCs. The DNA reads TGCGCCAGCAGCCAAGATGGGCCTGAAAAACTGTTTTTT. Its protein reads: CASSQDGPEKLFF.